Below, 21 T cell receptor beta chains from the same sample are listed, as sequenced in a study of tumor-infiltrating lymphocytes in primary liver carcinoma (dated by TCRdb to the late 2010s). Total RNA and DNA were co-extracted without cell sorting from about 19-30 mg of bulk tissue using the AllPrep DNA/RNA mini kit. The run used an Illumina HiSeq 2500. Starting from 500 to 650 ng total RNA, TCRbeta-specific cDNA was produced by reverse transcription with a constant-region primer and ProtoScript II reverse transcriptase. The TCRbeta libraries were prepared through three rounds of nested multiplex PCR following a slightly modified ARM-PCR procedure. Each of the first two PCR rounds ran for roughly 9 cycles and used multiplex TRBV1-TRBV30 forward primers together with a Cbeta reverse primer. Through fastp at Q25 and MiXCR, TCRdb rebuilt clones from the public reads, retaining in-frame beta chains. Merged by CDR3 protein, the rows form single entries marked with the most common genes and DNA. Present in this sample are just under 55,000 distinct CDR3 sequences, about 68% of which were seen just once. The ten largest clones capture about 25% of the sample.

Source material: liver tumor tissue from sampling region 2. Reading the label with the study, this specimen's cell subset or site is: tumor region T2, inferior pole. The receptor source for this set is a man between 40 and 49 years old with primary liver carcinoma and hepatitis B virus infection.

Concerning this clonotype: A much bigger clone sits one base away, suggesting this may be a read error. The chain is built from TRBV28 and TRBJ2-7, with D perhaps TRBD1 or TRBD2 (6 bases each). The CDR3 contains 15 residues. CDR1 and CDR2 from the germline V gene are MDHEN and SYDVKM. V lost 5 bases, J lost 7 bases, and 21 bases lay in between. The DNA of the CDR3 is TGTGCCAGCAGTACCGGAGGGGGGAGGACTAAAGAGCAGTACTTC. It specifies CASSTGGGRTKEQYF. The full variable domain, completed using reference TRBV28 and TRBJ2-7, is DVKVTQSSRYLVKRTGEKVFLECVQDMDHENMFWYRQDPGLGLRLIYFSYDVKMKEKGDIPEGYSVSREKKERFSLILESASTNQTSMYLCASSTGGGRTKEQYFGPGTRLTVT.

On this clonotype itself: The junction departs from the called germline gene at one end, perhaps through a read error. V usage is TRBV12-3 or TRBV12-4 and J usage is TRBJ1-2; 7 bases match TRBD1. The CDR3 extends over 15 amino acids. In nucleotides, the CDR3 is TGTGCCAGCAGCTACCGGGACAGACCTAGCTATGGCTACATCTTC. Translated: CASSYRDRPSYGYIF.

Only a few counts were recorded for this clonotype. This may arise from a read error, as a much more abundant clone is one base away. The V and J genes are TRBV10-1 and TRBJ2-5; D call uncertain. V lost 3 bases and J 5 bases, leaving 10 bases between the germline ends. The CDR3 extends over 13 amino acids. The germline gives CDR1 WNHNN, CDR2 SYGVQD (reference sequence). The CDR3 bases are TGCGCCAGCAGTGACCCTGAAATGGAGACCCAGTACTTC. This codes for CASSDPEMETQYF.

Regarding this clonotype: With a much larger clone just one base away, this may be a read error. The gene calls are TRBV28 and TRBJ1-4; no reliable D call. The CDR3 spans 12 residues. The germline V gene encodes CDR1 MDHEN and CDR2 SYDVKM. CDR3 sequence reads: CVSSLKREKLFF. DNA of the CDR3: TGTGTCAGCAGTTTGAAGCGTGAAAAACTGTTTTTT.

As regards this clonotype: The junction and the germline gene differ at one end; a read error may be behind it. This chain joins TRBV6-6 and TRBJ1-5; D is unresolved. CDR3 length: 16 amino acids. Germline V CDR1 and CDR2: MNHNY, SVGAGI (reference sequence). DNA for the CDR3: TGTGCCAGCAGTTACCTAGTTGAGTATAGCAATCAGCCCCTGCATTTT. It translates to CASSYLVEYSNQPLHF.

As concerns this clonotype: A junction end diverges from the germline sequence, so it may reflect a read error. CDR3 region: CASSSNNGELFF. DNA of the CDR3: TGTGCCAGCAGCTCTAACAACGGGGAGCTGTTTTTT. The chain combines TRBV7-9 with TRBJ2-2; D not certain. The germline gives CDR1 SEHNR, CDR2 FQNEAQ (reference sequence). CDR3 length: 12 amino acids.

Of note for this clonotype: In this CDR3 the conserved last residue, phenylalanine or tryptophan, is missing, so a read error is likely. The DNA is left out, because the CDR3 cannot be placed on it with certainty; the CDR3 is given as TCRdb lists it. The V gene is TRBV5-5, the J gene TRBJ2-7; the DNA was not used to check the table's D call, TRBD1. The CDR3 spans 15 amino acids, including both terminal residues. Germline CDR1 reads SGHKS; CDR2 reads YYEKEE (reference sequence). The CDR3 protein is CASSHVPGQSYEEYL.

As to this clonotype: At one of its ends the junction is not consistent with the germline gene, which may arise from a read error. The V call is TRBV6-1, the J call TRBJ2-7; 7 bases map to TRBD1. Germline-derived CDR1 and CDR2 are MNHNS and SASEGT. This CDR3 contains 14 residues. CDR3 bases: TGTGCCAGCAGTGTACGCGGACAGGCCTACAAGCAGTACTTC. It translates to CASSVRGQAYKQYF.

A remark on this clonotype: An end of the junction does not agree with germline; a read error may underlie this. This chain joins TRBV4-1 and TRBJ2-2, with D perhaps matching TRBD1 or TRBD2 (5 bases each). CDR3 length: 16 residues. Looked up from germline, CDR1 is MGHRA and CDR2 is YSYEKL. CDR3 amino acids: CANSLWRGVNTGELLF. The CDR3 nucleotides read TGCGCCAACAGCCTCTGGAGAGGGGTGAACACCGGGGAGCTGTTATTT.

V is TRBV6-1 and J is TRBJ2-5, with a tentative D call TRBD2 (5 bases). Trimming removed 10 bases from V and 1 base from J, with 25 bases in between. From germline, CDR1 is MNHNS and CDR2 SASEGT. The CDR3 is 17 amino acids. The CDR3 DNA is TGTGCCAACAGCGCTAGCACGAGGGTAAACCGCCAAGAGACCCAGTACTTC. Its translation: CANSASTRVNRQETQYF.

The genes are TRBV7-2 and TRBJ2-7, with TRBD2 identical over 8 bases. The CDR3 has 17 amino acids. The V gene end was trimmed by 0 bases and the J gene end by 3 bases; junction bases not matched to a gene: 10. Germline V gene lookup returns CDR1 SGHTA and CDR2 FQGNSA. CDR3 amino acids: CASSLALSTSGGYEQYF. CDR3 coding DNA: TGTGCCAGCAGCTTAGCGTTAAGCACTAGCGGAGGCTACGAGCAGTACTTC.

Of note for this clonotype: No conserved phenylalanine or tryptophan ends this CDR3, so it is likely a read error. J is TRBJ1-1 and V is TRBV28; TRBD1 matches 9 bases. The CDR3 extends over 16 amino acids. Germline values: CDR1 MDHEN, CDR2 SYDVKM. CDR3 DNA sequence: TGTGCCAGCAGGCCTAGACCGGGACAGGGTAACACTAAAGCTTTCCTT. As protein: CASRPRPGQGNTKAFL.

By sample share, this clonotype is medium-sized. The chain uses TRBV7-9 and TRBJ2-3, with 8 bases fitting TRBD2. Unmatched junction bases numbered 4, after V lost 3 bases and J lost 2 bases. The CDR3 covers 15 residues. Germline assignment: CDR1 SEHNR and CDR2 FQNEAQ (reference sequence). CDR3 amino acids: CASSFREGYTDTQYF. The CDR3 DNA reads as TGTGCCAGCAGCTTCCGGGAGGGGTACACAGATACGCAGTATTTT.

Of note for this clonotype: Mismatch with germline at one junction end may stem from a read error. This chain links TRBV4-1 with TRBJ2-7; 10 bases are a match to TRBD2. In germline, CDR1 is MGHRA, CDR2 YSYEKL. The CDR3 sequence is 19 residues long. In DNA form, the CDR3 reads TGCCCCAGCAGCCGTAGATTGGCAGCGGGAGGGCAGTCGGGCTACGAGCAGTACTTC. Translated, it gives CPSSRRLAAGGQSGYEQYF.

Comment on this clonotype: Its ends do not fully match the called genes, so a read error is possible. The chain links TRBV7-2 to TRBJ2-3; 12 positions match TRBD2. Germline assignment: CDR1 SGHTA and CDR2 FQGNSA. There are 18 residues in the CDR3. The CDR3 sequence is CAGSFRLAGAGFADTQYF. CDR3 nucleotides: TGTGCCGGCAGCTTCAGACTAGCGGGAGCTGGCTTCGCAGATACGCAGTATTTT.

This clonotype was picked up one time. The conserved phenylalanine or tryptophan normally closing the CDR3 is absent here, so this likely arose from a read error. The rearrangement uses TRBV5-1 and TRBJ1-6, with TRBD1 matching over 9 bases. Germline assignment: CDR1 SGHRS and CDR2 YFSETQ. This CDR3 has 14 amino acids. In DNA form, the CDR3 reads TGCACCAGCAGCTTAAGGACAGGGGTCTCACCCCTCCACCTT. Protein sequence: CTSSLRTGVSPLHL.

Notes on this clonotype: This clone may be a read error of a much larger clone one base away. The chain employs TRBV5-6 and TRBJ2-7; the D gene is possibly TRBD2 (6 bases). The CDR3 has 13 amino acids. Per germline, CDR1 SGHDT and CDR2 YYEEEE. Here the CDR3 reads CVSSLGGVYEQYF. CDR3 bases: TGTGTCAGCAGCTTGGGGGGAGTCTACGAGCAGTACTTC.

As to this clonotype: A read error is likely, as this CDR3 ends without the conserved phenylalanine or tryptophan. The chain couples TRBV28 to TRBJ2-2, with a tentative D call TRBD1 (6 bases). CDR1 and CDR2 from the germline V gene are MDHEN and SYDVKM. The CDR3 loop spans 15 amino acids. In nucleotides, the CDR3 is TGTGCTAGCAGTACCCTGGACAGAACCGACGGGGAGCTGTTTTCT. It specifies CASSTLDRTDGELFS.

Concerning this clonotype itself: The junction shows a germline mismatch at one end, possibly a read error. J is TRBJ1-5 and V is TRBV6-6; D not certain. Germline V gene sequence: CDR1 MNHNY, CDR2 SVGAGI (reference sequence). This CDR3 comprises 16 residues. For the CDR3, the DNA is TGTGCCAGCAGTTACCGAGCAGAGTACAGCAACCAGCCCCAGCATTTT. It translates to CASSYRAEYSNQPQHF.

About this clonotype itself: Because the CDR3 is missing its conserved closing phenylalanine or tryptophan, this is likely a read error. This chain uses TRBV29-1 with TRBJ1-4; 9 bases fit TRBD1. Looked up from germline, CDR1 is SQVTM and CDR2 is ANQGSEA. The CDR3 has 15 residues. In DNA, the CDR3 is TGCAGCGTTGAAGCCCTGGGACAGGGTGATGAAAAGCTGTTTTCT. Translation: CSVEALGQGDEKLFS.

The chain is built from TRBV29-1 and TRBJ2-2; D is undetermined. The germline gives CDR1 SQVTM, CDR2 ANQGSEA. CDR3 length: 15 residues. The DNA for the CDR3 is TGCAGTCTTGAAGACGCCGCAGGAGCCCCCGGGGAGCTGTTTTTT. Translating it yields CSLEDAAGAPGELFF.